The 7 T cell receptor beta chains below come from one sample, sequenced in a study of T cells in Graves' hyperthyroidism and ophthalmopathy (dated by TCRdb to between 2018 and 2021). Library prep was done by multiplex PCR. The instrument given in TCRdb is Illumina HiSeq 2000. The TCR beta CDR3 regions were amplified from the RNA transcripts. For the first round of RT-PCR on the TCR CDR3, the HTBI primer set was used together with the Qiagen OneStep RT-PCR kit. TCRdb reworked the public reads: Q25 trimming with fastp, MiXCR clone assembly, productive beta chains retained. Rows merge per CDR3 protein into single entries with the most common DNA and genes. The sample table records about 640,000 distinct CDR3 sequences; 45% of these occur just once. The ten largest clonotypes hold approximately 6.8% of the sample. The source material was peripheral blood or thyroid tissue (not recorded which). Source of these receptors: an adult man with Graves' disease, either hyperthyroidism or ophthalmopathy (not recorded which).

The CDR3 nucleotides are TGTGCCAGCAGCGTAGCGAAAAGGCAGGAGTATTCACCCCTCCACTTT. The encoded protein is CASSVAKRQEYSPLHF. The chain employs TRBV9 and TRBJ1-6; D not resolved. The CDR3 has 16 amino acids. V lost 0 bases and J 8 bases, leaving 15 bases between the germline ends. Germline values: CDR1 SGDLS, CDR2 YYNGEE.

This rearrangement joins TRBV6-1 to TRBJ1-1; D possibly corresponds to TRBD1 (5 bases). V was pared by 3 bases and J by 8 bases, with 13 bases between. CDR3 size: 13 residues. Germline V gives CDR1 MNHNS, CDR2 SASEGT. The CDR3 loop is CASSEERQLEAFF. CDR3 DNA sequence: TGTGCCAGCAGTGAGGAACGACAGCTGGAAGCTTTCTTT.

This CDR3 is CSAHLRGTSYEQYF. CDR3 nucleotide sequence: TGCAGTGCCCATCTGCGGGGGACCTCCTACGAGCAGTACTTC. V and J are TRBV20-1 and TRBJ2-7, with 7 bases that match TRBD2. V gave up 6 bases and J gave up 0 bases; unmatched junction bases: 8. Germline CDR1 reads DFQATT; CDR2 reads SNEGSKA (reference sequence). The CDR3 has 14 amino acids.

A note on this clonotype: A read error may be the cause here, since a much bigger clone is one base away. This chain joins TRBV2 and TRBJ1-2, with TRBD1 matching over 8 bases. The CDR3 extends over 12 amino acids. Per germline, CDR1 SNHLY and CDR2 FYNNEI. Unmatched junction bases numbered 4, after V lost 4 bases and J lost 9 bases. The CDR3 region is CASSVQGVSYTF. DNA of the CDR3: TGTGCCAGCAGTGTACAGGGGGTGAGCTACACCTTC.

The V call is TRBV7-9, the J call TRBJ1-2; the D gene is possibly TRBD1 (6 bases). V was trimmed by 5 bases and J by 3 bases, leaving 19 bases between them. Germline CDR1 SEHNR, CDR2 FQNEAQ (reference sequence). The CDR3 covers 16 residues. The CDR3 is CASSILGTSYYYGYTF. CDR3 in DNA: TGTGCCAGCAGCATCCTCGGGACATCTTATTACTATGGCTACACCTTC. Filled out from reference TRBV7-9 and TRBJ1-2, the complete variable domain reads DTGVSQNPRHKITKRGQNVTFRCDPISEHNRLYWYRQTLGQGPEFLTYFQNEAQLEKSRLLSDRFSAERPKGSFSTLEIQRTEQGDSAMYLCASSILGTSYYYGYTFGSGTRLTVV.

This clonotype was found many times. The V gene is TRBV5-1, the J gene TRBJ1-1, with D unclear. The germline V and J ends were trimmed by 0 bases and 2 bases, with 5 bases remaining between them. The germline CDR1 and CDR2 sequences are SGHRS and YFSETQ. This CDR3 spans 13 amino acids. CDR3 region: CASSLDVNTEAFF. DNA of the CDR3: TGCGCCAGCAGCTTGGACGTAAACACTGAAGCTTTCTTT.

The chain carries TRBV5-1 and TRBJ2-2; TRBD1 matches 9 bases. Germline CDR1 reads SGHRS; CDR2 reads YFSETQ. Unmatched junction bases numbered 5, after V lost 1 base and J lost 7 bases. The CDR3 covers 15 residues. CDR3 in amino acids: CASSLRTGVDGELFF. The CDR3, as DNA: TGCGCCAGCAGCTTGCGGACAGGGGTTGACGGGGAGCTGTTTTTT.